This TCR beta chain came from a study of T cell responses to AZD1222 COVID-19 vaccine. Study-wide points: White British ancestry dominated among donors, who included more females, and clonal diversity was possibly underestimated. Only a handful of AZD1222 recipients, several in all, had baseline seropositivity.

Assay used: immunoSEQ multiplex PCR; TCRdb lists only in-frame clones, some missing. The table shows more than 140,000 clones, with under 95% occurring only once. Concerning this clone: As yet, its antigen is unknown.

This CDR3 is 15 amino acids long. The V gene lost 0 bases and the J gene lost 6 bases, with 13 bases spanning the gap. Germline lookup yields CDR1 SGDLS and CDR2 YYNGEE. This clonotype was sampled from an adult in good health. The specimen was peripheral blood, collected on day 0 of AZD1222 vaccination. The V call is TRBV9, the J call TRBJ1-5; D possibly corresponds to TRBD1 (6 bases). CDR3 bases: TGTGCCAGCAGCGTAGACGACAGGACGGGTCAGCCCCAGCATTTT. Translated: CASSVDDRTGQPQHF.